Listed here are 19 T cell receptor beta chains from one sample, sequenced in a study of shared clonotypes between healthy human individuals. Here immunoSEQ multiplex PCR was the method, and the copy in TCRdb shows in-frame clones only, minus some. The repertoire includes hundreds of thousands of clones, approximately 96% of them detected once, and roughly 0.12% sits in the top ten. In the naive CD8 group, cells lacked CD45RO and were positively selected for CCR7, so terminally differentiated effector memory CD45RA+ cells were left out. Sequences were obtained from naive CD8+ T cells sorted from blood. The receptors were sampled from a woman in her twenties or thirties in good health.

CDR3 DNA: TGCGCCAGCAGCCCCCAGATTTCAGCGGGCGCAACGCAGTTCTTC. Translated: CASSPQISAGATQFF. The chain employs TRBV5-1 and TRBJ2-1, with D perhaps TRBD2 (6 bases). In germline, CDR1 is SGHRS, CDR2 YFSETQ. The V and J ends lost 4 bases and 12 bases respectively, with 23 bases between them. The CDR3 totals 15 residues.

V and J are TRBV27 and TRBJ2-1, with 10 bases matching TRBD1. Germline loops: CDR1 MNHEY, CDR2 SMNVEV (reference sequence). V shed 3 bases and J 7 bases; nucleotides not matched to a gene: 3. The CDR3 sequence is 14 residues long. The CDR3 region has the DNA TGTGCCAGCAGTTTGACAGGGGGCGAAAATGAGCAGTTCTTC. Amino acids: CASSLTGGENEQFF.

The CDR3 DNA is TGTGCCAGCAGCAACCGGGAAAAGAACACCGGGGAGCTGTTTTTT. Protein product: CASSNREKNTGELFF. The chain recombines TRBV7-9 with TRBJ2-2; the D gene is possibly TRBD2 (5 bases). The V end lost 5 bases, the J end lost 1 base, and 11 bases lay between the germline ends. The CDR3 has 15 amino acids. Germline V gene sequence: CDR1 SEHNR, CDR2 FQNEAQ (reference sequence).

The chain couples TRBV13 to TRBJ2-5, with TRBD1 matching 9 bases. Germline V lookup: CDR1 PRHDT, CDR2 FYEKMQ (reference sequence). The CDR3 is 15 amino acids. The J segment lost 4 bases and the V segment lost 0 bases, leaving 3 bases of the junction unmatched. CDR3 loop: CASSLGGTGLETQYF. In DNA, the CDR3 is TGTGCCAGCAGCTTAGGTGGGACAGGGTTAGAGACCCAGTACTTC.

The J gene is TRBJ1-4, the V gene TRBV5-6; 7 bases align to TRBD1. This CDR3 has 17 amino acids. CDR1 and CDR2 from the germline V gene are SGHDT and YYEEEE. The V segment lost 4 bases and the J segment 3 bases; nucleotides outside the gene matches: 12. In DNA, the CDR3 is TGTGCCAGCAGCCACTGGGCCAGGGGGAGAGCTAATGAAAAACTGTTTTTT. It encodes CASSHWARGRANEKLFF.

The rearrangement uses TRBV9 and TRBJ1-2, with TRBD1 matching over 7 bases. The CDR3 loop spans 15 amino acids. Germline CDR1 reads SGDLS; CDR2 reads YYNGEE. Unmatched junction bases numbered 12, after V lost 0 bases and J lost 10 bases. CDR3 DNA sequence: TGTGCCAGCAGCGTAGCCCAAAGTGTAGGGGGCGACTACACCTTC. Its translation is CASSVAQSVGGDYTF.

The CDR3 nucleotides are TGTGCCAGCAGTTATTTGAGTGTTAACAATGAGCAGTTCTTC. This codes for CASSYLSVNNEQFF. This chain uses TRBV6-7 with TRBJ2-1; no reliable D call. TRBV6-7 is an ORF, with its function uncertain. The CDR3 runs 14 residues. V was clipped by 3 bases and J by 5 bases, with 11 bases between them.

The chain carries TRBV5-6 and TRBJ2-1; D is possibly TRBD2 (6 bases). The CDR3 spans 15 residues. Trimming removed 4 bases at V and 6 bases at J, with 17 bases between. Germline CDR1 SGHDT, CDR2 YYEEEE. CDR3 coding DNA: TGTGCCAGCAGCCACGAGAGCGGGCTGAGCAATGAGCAGTTCTTC. This sequence encodes CASSHESGLSNEQFF.

The rearrangement uses TRBV6-1 and TRBJ2-7, with D maybe TRBD1 (6 bases). Germline V CDR1 and CDR2: MNHNS, SASEGT. Between the trimmed V and J ends, which lost 6 bases and 1 base, there was a span of 16 bases. The CDR3 runs to 15 residues. The CDR3 loop is CASRTQDSQSYEQYF. The CDR3, as DNA: TGTGCCAGCAGAACCCAGGACAGCCAGTCCTACGAGCAGTACTTC.

The chain employs TRBV5-1 and TRBJ2-7; no reliable D call. This CDR3 spans 13 amino acids. Trimming removed 2 bases at V and 3 bases at J, with 9 bases between. Germline CDR1 SGHRS, CDR2 YFSETQ. In DNA, the CDR3 is TGCGCCAGCAGCTTTATTGACGGCTACGAGCAGTACTTC. This translates into CASSFIDGYEQYF.

The chain is built from TRBV28 and TRBJ1-1; D is uncertain. The CDR3 extends over 15 amino acids. Trimming took 5 bases from V and 5 from J, leaving 18 bases between them. The germline V gene has CDR1 MDHEN and CDR2 SYDVKM. The CDR3 sequence is CASSPDTSFRTEAFF. The CDR3 nucleotides read TGTGCCAGCAGTCCCGACACCTCCTTCCGAACTGAAGCTTTCTTT.

This clone was seen a handful of times. The J gene is TRBJ2-7, the V gene TRBV29-1, with D possibly matching TRBD1 (5 bases). CDR3 size: 11 residues. The germline gives CDR1 SQVTM, CDR2 ANQGSEA. V was shortened by 6 bases and J by 3 bases, with 9 bases between the two germline ends. As DNA, the CDR3 is TGCAGCGTACTCGACAGCTACGAGCAGTACTTC. Protein product: CSVLDSYEQYF.

This chain links TRBV28 with TRBJ2-2; 12 bases agree with TRBD1. This CDR3 spans 18 amino acids. Germline CDR1 is MDHEN and CDR2 is SYDVKM. V gave up 3 bases and J gave up 5 bases; unmatched junction bases: 10. This CDR3 reads CASSFFGDRGRGTGELFF. In DNA, the CDR3 is TGTGCCAGCAGTTTTTTTGGGGACAGGGGGCGAGGGACCGGGGAGCTGTTTTTT.

This sequence joins TRBV6-1 and TRBJ1-3; D possibly corresponds to TRBD1 (5 bases). In germline, CDR1 is MNHNS, CDR2 SASEGT. Trimming cost V 0 bases and J 9 bases, with 24 bases left between them. The CDR3 has 18 residues. Here the CDR3 DNA reads TGTGCCAGCAGTGAAGCCTTTTATTTGGCGACAGTAAAGGGCACCATATATTTT. It encodes CASSEAFYLATVKGTIYF.

The rearrangement links TRBV25-1 to TRBJ1-2, with a possible D match to TRBD1 (5 bases). V lost 7 bases and J lost 8, with 17 bases in between. Germline-derived CDR1 and CDR2 are MGHDK and SYGVNS. The CDR3 extends over 13 amino acids. CDR3 nucleotides: TGTGCCAGCACCCCGGGGGATCTCAAAGGCTACACCTTC. Translating it yields CASTPGDLKGYTF.

The rearrangement joins TRBV27 to TRBJ1-1, with D perhaps matching TRBD1 (5 bases). The V and J ends lost 6 bases and 5 bases respectively, with 16 bases between them. Germline CDR1 MNHEY, CDR2 SMNVEV (reference sequence). This CDR3 is built from 14 residues. The CDR3 protein is CASSHTGVGTEAFF. CDR3 DNA: TGTGCCAGCAGCCACACAGGCGTGGGGACTGAAGCTTTCTTT.

The gene calls are TRBV5-8 and TRBJ1-2; 8 nucleotides align to TRBD1. Germline V lookup: CDR1 SGHTS, CDR2 YDEGEE. V was clipped by 3 bases and J by 4 bases; unmatched bases: 5. CDR3 size: 14 residues. The CDR3 bases are TGTGCCAGCAGCTGGGGGACAGGCCCCTATGGCTACACCTTC. Residues: CASSWGTGPYGYTF.

The gene calls are TRBV29-1 and TRBJ2-5; 8 nucleotides align to TRBD1. CDR3 length: 14 residues. Per germline, CDR1 SQVTM and CDR2 ANQGSEA. V was clipped by 4 bases and J by 4 bases; unmatched bases: 8. The chain's CDR3 is CSVAGGIPLETQYF. Written as DNA, the CDR3 is TGCAGCGTTGCAGGGGGCATCCCTCTAGAGACCCAGTACTTC.

The rearrangement links TRBV27 to TRBJ2-5, with 12 bases identical to TRBD2. The end of the DNA aligns better with TRBJ2-7, so the J call may be wrong. This CDR3 contains 15 residues. Germline CDR1 MNHEY, CDR2 SMNVEV (reference sequence). CDR3 in amino acids: CASSSGASGRGEQYF. The CDR3 DNA reads as TGTGCCAGCAGTTCGGGCGCTAGCGGGAGGGGCGAGCAGTACTTC.